A single sample gave rise to the 25 T cell receptor beta chains below, sequenced in a study of CD8 T cells in Susac syndrome. An amount of RNA that ranged from roughly 0.45 to 1 ug was reverse transcribed with random hexamers. TCRdb used MiXCR to reprocess the immunoSEQ multiplex PCR reads, holding one entry per CDR3 protein. The table has approximately 130,000 distinct CDR3 sequences, around 91% seen once. Material: CD8+ T cells from PBMCs. These receptors were taken from a human donor with multiple sclerosis.

The chain is built from TRBV24-1 and TRBJ2-1; D uncertain. Germline CDR1 KGHDR, CDR2 SFDVKD. V lost 4 bases and J 0 bases, leaving 6 bases between the germline ends. The CDR3 is 14 residues long. CDR3 in amino acids: CATSEWGSYNEQFF. DNA of the CDR3: TGTGCCACCAGTGAGTGGGGCTCCTACAATGAGCAGTTCTTC.

This chain uses TRBV6-5 with TRBJ2-1; TRBD2 matches at 7 bases. The germline V gene encodes CDR1 MNHEY and CDR2 SVGAGI. The CDR3 sequence is 13 residues long. The CDR3 is CCSGWSSYNEQFF. In DNA form, the CDR3 reads TGTTGTAGCGGGTGGAGCTCCTACAATGAGCAGTTCTTC.

The rearrangement joins TRBV24-1 to TRBJ1-1, with D uncertain. Trimming shortened V by 3 bases and J by 4 bases, and 5 bases separated the two germline ends. This CDR3 contains 12 residues. CDR1 is KGHDR, CDR2 SFDVKD, per germline. The CDR3 is CATSDESTEAFF. The CDR3 bases are TGTGCCACCAGTGATGAGTCCACTGAAGCTTTCTTT.

The V and J genes are TRBV30 and TRBJ2-3; TRBD2 matches 7 bases. Germline loops: CDR1 GTSNPN, CDR2 SVGIG (reference sequence). With 0 bases clipped from V and 4 bases from J, the junction kept 4 bases outside the gene matches. The CDR3 loop spans 14 amino acids. The CDR3 DNA reads as TGTGCCTGGAGTGTACCCGGACTAGCAGATACGCAGTATTTT. Translated, it gives CAWSVPGLADTQYF.

This chain uses TRBV20-1 with TRBJ2-1, with D possibly matching TRBD1 (5 bases). With 6 bases removed from V and 4 bases from J, the gap between germline ends came to 16 bases. CDR1 DFQATT and CDR2 SNEGSKA come from the germline V gene (reference sequence). The CDR3 runs to 14 residues. The CDR3: CSAPIVQGYNEQFF. In DNA form, the CDR3 reads TGCAGTGCCCCCATAGTCCAGGGTTACAATGAGCAGTTCTTC.

This chain connects TRBV29-1 to TRBJ2-3; TRBD1 might be the D (6 bases). Trimming stripped 7 bases from V and 5 bases from J, with 13 bases between. CDR3 length: 12 residues. Germline V lookup: CDR1 SQVTM, CDR2 ANQGSEA. CDR3 coding DNA: TGCAGCGGTATACAGGGTGTAGATACGCAGTATTTT. Its translation: CSGIQGVDTQYF.

The gene calls are TRBV4-2 and TRBJ1-1, with D maybe TRBD1 (5 bases). V gave up 6 bases and J gave up 1 base, with 15 bases separating them. Germline V CDR1 and CDR2: LGHNA, YNFKEQ. The CDR3 is made up of 15 amino acids. The CDR3 nucleotides read TGTGCCAGCAGTCAAACTCCCACAGGGAACACTGAAGCTTTCTTT. This gives the protein CASSQTPTGNTEAFF.

The chain recombines TRBV30 with TRBJ2-3, with a weak D call TRBD1 (5 bases). The CDR3 length is 15 residues. The V gene's germline CDR1 is GTSNPN and CDR2 SVGIG (reference sequence). The V gene lost 0 bases and the J gene lost 2 bases, with 12 bases spanning the gap. The CDR3 here is CAWSVWGRDTDTQYF. In nucleotides, the CDR3 is TGTGCCTGGAGTGTATGGGGCAGGGACACAGATACGCAGTATTTT. Full variable domain (remainder filled in from reference TRBV30 and TRBJ2-3): SQTIHQWPATLVQPVGSPLSLECTVEGTSNPNLYWYRQAAGRGLQLLFYSVGIGQISSEVPQNLSASRPQDRQFILSSKKLLLSDSGFYLCAWSVWGRDTDTQYFGPGTRLTVL.

V usage is TRBV13 and J usage is TRBJ2-6; no clear D gene. Germline V gene lookup returns CDR1 PRHDT and CDR2 FYEKMQ (reference sequence). The ends were cut back, 2 bases at V and 2 bases at J, with 7 bases in the middle. CDR3 size: 15 residues. Here the CDR3 DNA reads TGTGCCAGCAGCTTAATGGGGACTGGGGCCAACGTCCTGACTTTC. This sequence encodes CASSLMGTGANVLTF. The full variable domain, in which reference TRBV13 and TRBJ2-6 provide the parts outside the CDR3, is AAGVIQSPRHLIKEKRETATLKCYPIPRHDTVYWYQQGPGQDPQFLISFYEKMQSDKGSIPDRFSAQQFSDYHSELNMSSLELGDSALYFCASSLMGTGANVLTFGAGSRLTVL.

The V and J genes are TRBV6-5 and TRBJ2-7; D possibly corresponds to TRBD1 (6 bases). The CDR3 loop spans 16 amino acids. V was clipped by 0 bases and J by 2 bases, with 14 bases between them. CDR1 is MNHEY, CDR2 SVGAGI, per germline. CDR3 amino acids: CASSYSSGTRPYEQYF. DNA of the CDR3: TGTGCCAGCAGTTACTCCTCCGGGACACGGCCCTACGAGCAGTACTTC.

This clonotype showed up just once. This sequence joins TRBV19 and TRBJ1-1; no clear D gene. The CDR3 sequence is 15 residues long. From germline, CDR1 is LNHDA and CDR2 SQIVND (reference sequence). V gave up 7 bases and J gave up 5 bases, with 20 bases separating them. CDR3 nucleotides: TGTGCCAGTATAGGTTCGAGGGTTTTGGGGACTGAAGCTTTCTTT. It translates to CASIGSRVLGTEAFF.

V is TRBV7-2 and J is TRBJ1-5, with D hard to call. V lost 1 base to trimming and J lost 0 bases, with 7 bases between them. The CDR3 is 15 residues long. CDR1 is SGHTA and CDR2 is FQGNSA in the germline V gene. The CDR3 here is CASSLVVRSNQPQHF. In DNA form, the CDR3 reads TGTGCCAGCAGCTTAGTAGTACGTAGCAATCAGCCCCAGCATTTT.

V is TRBV29-1 and J is TRBJ2-7; D is ambiguous. With 6 bases removed from V and 6 bases from J, the gap between germline ends came to 21 bases. This CDR3 is built from 14 residues. CDR1 SQVTM and CDR2 ANQGSEA come from the germline V gene. The CDR3: CSVEDGWGIGEQYF. The CDR3 coding sequence is TGCAGCGTCGAGGACGGCTGGGGAATCGGCGAGCAGTACTTC.

This chain joins TRBV28 and TRBJ1-4; TRBD1 might be the D (5 bases). Germline assignment: CDR1 MDHEN and CDR2 SYDVKM. Between the trimmed V and J ends, which lost 2 bases and 3 bases, there was a span of 16 bases. This CDR3 comprises 17 residues. The CDR3 loop reads CASSLTFSGAANEKLFF. Here the CDR3 DNA reads TGTGCCAGCAGTTTAACGTTTAGTGGGGCAGCTAATGAAAAACTGTTTTTT.

The chain is built from TRBV6-5 and TRBJ2-7; no definite D call. The germline V gene encodes CDR1 MNHEY and CDR2 SVGAGI. Trimming stripped 0 bases from V and 2 bases from J, with 8 bases between. The CDR3 is 14 residues long. The CDR3 DNA reads TGTGCCAGCAGTTACTCGACCTTTACCTACGAGCAGTACTTC. Protein sequence: CASSYSTFTYEQYF.

V gene TRBV27 combines with J gene TRBJ2-3; the D is unclear. Germline CDR1 is MNHEY and CDR2 is SMNVEV (reference sequence). The CDR3 loop spans 13 amino acids. Trimming took 3 bases from V and 2 from J, leaving 6 bases between them. CDR3 in amino acids: CASSFVSTDTQYF. The CDR3 DNA reads as TGTGCCAGCAGTTTTGTGTCCACAGATACGCAGTATTTT.

The chain joins TRBV12-3 or TRBV12-4 to TRBJ2-4; 10 nucleotides align to TRBD1. Trimming removed 4 bases from V and 13 bases from J; junction bases left unmatched: 10. CDR3 length equals 14 residues. CDR3 loop: CASSSAETGGYQYF. In DNA, the CDR3 is TGTGCCAGCAGTTCCGCGGAGACAGGGGGCTACCAGTACTTC.

CDR3 residues: CASSSWENTQYF. The CDR3 DNA is TGTGCCAGCAGCTCCTGGGAGAATACGCAGTATTTT. The J gene is TRBJ2-3, the V gene TRBV11-3; possible D gene TRBD2, 5 bases. The CDR3 loop spans 12 amino acids. V gave up 4 bases and J gave up 7 bases, with 9 bases separating them. Germline V gene lookup returns CDR1 SGHNT and CDR2 YENEEA. Combining the CDR3 with reference TRBV11-3 and TRBJ2-3 gives the whole variable domain EAGVVQSPRYKIIEKKQPVAFWCNPISGHNTLYWYLQNLGQGPELLIRYENEEAVDDSQLPKDRFSAERLKGVDSTLKIQPAELGDSAVYLCASSSWENTQYFGPGTRLTVL.

V is TRBV4-1 and J is TRBJ2-7; 9 bases align to TRBD2. V gave up 4 bases and J gave up 2 bases; unmatched junction bases: 6. In germline, CDR1 is MGHRA, CDR2 YSYEKL. The CDR3 loop spans 15 amino acids. The CDR3 sequence: CASSLRLAEAYEQYF. The CDR3 DNA sequence: TGCGCCAGCAGCCTTCGACTAGCGGAGGCCTACGAGCAGTACTTC.

The chain carries TRBV4-1 and TRBJ2-7; D uncertain. The CDR3 is 13 residues long. Trimming took 2 bases from V and 3 from J, leaving 8 bases between them. Germline V CDR1 and CDR2: MGHRA, YSYEKL. The CDR3 loop is CASSQIADYEQYF. Here the CDR3 DNA reads TGCGCCAGCAGCCAAATCGCAGACTACGAGCAGTACTTC.

This clonotype has more than one count but fewer than ten. The V call is TRBV29-1, the J call TRBJ2-7; D call uncertain. The CDR3 loop spans 13 amino acids. Between the trimmed V and J ends, which lost 6 bases and 5 bases, there was a span of 17 bases. CDR1 and CDR2 (germline): SQVTM, ANQGSEA. Written as DNA, the CDR3 is TGCAGCGTCGCGGAACCCCAAGTAGACGAGCAGTACTTC. It codes for CSVAEPQVDEQYF.

The V and J genes are TRBV20-1 and TRBJ1-1; no firm D call. This CDR3 has 11 amino acids. Germline V CDR1 and CDR2: DFQATT, SNEGSKA (reference sequence). Trimming removed 6 bases at V and 9 bases at J, with 14 bases between. The CDR3 DNA reads as TGCAGTGCCCAAGAAGGAGCTCAAGCTTTCTTT. Encoded protein: CSAQEGAQAFF.

J is TRBJ1-1 and V is TRBV7-9; tentative D call: TRBD1 (5 bases). Germline V gives CDR1 SEHNR, CDR2 FQNEAQ (reference sequence). V lost 7 bases, J lost 7 bases, and 10 bases lay in between. This CDR3 is built from 11 residues. CDR3 sequence: CASKLGDEAFF. The CDR3 DNA sequence: TGTGCCAGCAAGCTGGGGGATGAAGCTTTCTTT.

CDR3 in amino acids: CASREAGGVETQYF. The DNA for the CDR3 is TGTGCCAGCCGCGAGGCGGGAGGGGTGGAGACCCAGTACTTC. V gene TRBV6-1 combines with J gene TRBJ2-5; TRBD2 matches at 9 bases. The CDR3 totals 14 residues. Trimming cost V 8 bases and J 5 bases; bases outside gene matches: 9. Germline loops: CDR1 MNHNS, CDR2 SASEGT.

V gene TRBV7-9 combines with J gene TRBJ1-2, with D perhaps matching TRBD1 (6 bases). V lost 5 bases to trimming and J lost 7 bases, with 17 bases between them. CDR1 and CDR2 from the germline V gene are SEHNR and FQNEAQ (reference sequence). The CDR3 is made up of 14 amino acids. CDR3 loop: CASSPDPGAGGYTF. The CDR3 DNA reads TGTGCCAGCAGCCCAGACCCGGGGGCGGGTGGCTACACCTTC.